This T cell receptor beta chain was identified in a study of human T cells and chemical hapten exposure. In this sample, this clonotype turned up a few times. TCRdb independently ran MiXCR on the RACE reads; one entry per CDR3 protein. The sample yields about 80,000 distinct CDR3 sequences, 14% seen once. Time point noted: pre-sensitization, week 0. Treatment: therapeutic diphenylcyclopropenone sensitization with weekly scalp DPC. The CDR3 is 14 amino acids. CDR1 is KGHSH and CDR2 is LQKENI in the germline V gene. Trimming removed 6 bases from V and 0 bases from J, with 10 bases in between. The sequence was collected from a woman aged 45-60 years with alopecia areata. Some clones in this sample may be carry-over from other donors' samples. The J gene is TRBJ2-3, the V gene TRBV18; D unclear. This specimen consisted of whole blood, obtained in connection with sensitization to the hapten diphenylcyclopropenone (DPC). The CDR3 loop reads CASSRAASTDTQYF. The CDR3 DNA is TGTGCCAGCTCCAGAGCAGCCAGCACAGATACGCAGTATTTT.